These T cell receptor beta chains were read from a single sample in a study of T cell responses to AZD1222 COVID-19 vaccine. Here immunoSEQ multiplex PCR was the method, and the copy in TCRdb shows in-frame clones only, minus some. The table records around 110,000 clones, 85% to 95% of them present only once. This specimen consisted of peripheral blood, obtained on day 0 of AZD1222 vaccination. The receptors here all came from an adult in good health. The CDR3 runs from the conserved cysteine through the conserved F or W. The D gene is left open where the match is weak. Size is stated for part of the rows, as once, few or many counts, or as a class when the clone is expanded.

TGTGCCAGCAGCTTTCAGGGGCCTGGGGCCAACGTCCTGACTTTC	CASSFQGPGANVLTF	-	TRBJ2-6	-	TRBV5-4
TGTGCCAGCAGCGTAACAGGGGGCTCTGGGGCCAACGTCCTGACTTTC	CASSVTGGSGANVLTF	TRBD1	TRBJ2-6	-	TRBV9
TGCGCCAGCACCTTAGGTTGGGGGCGGTCCTACGAGCAGTACTTC	CASTLGWGRSYEQYF	-	TRBJ2-7	-	TRBV5-1
TGTGCCAGCAGCTACACGTATACTTACGAGCAGTACTTC	CASSYTYTYEQYF	-	TRBJ2-7	-	TRBV27
TGTGCCAGCAGTGCTAACGGACTAGCGGGAGAGACCCAGTACTTC	CASSANGLAGETQYF	TRBD2	TRBJ2-5	-	TRBV2
TGTGCCAGCAGTTTTAGGGGACAAGGAAACACCATATATTTT	CASSFRGQGNTIYF	-	TRBJ1-3	-	TRBV28
TGTGCCAGCAGCCCCCGGGGGGTTAGCACAGATACGCAGTATTTT	CASSPRGVSTDTQYF	TRBD2	TRBJ2-3	-	TRBV7-8
TGTGCCAGCAGCGTAGCGCATGAGCAGTTCTTC	CASSVAHEQFF	-	TRBJ2-1	-	TRBV9
TGTGCCAGCAGACCTAGCGGAGGTCCCTACAATGAGCAGTTCTTC	CASRPSGGPYNEQFF	TRBD2	TRBJ2-1	-	TRBV7-3
TGTGCCAGCAGTTACAAGACTAACTATGGCTACACCTTC	CASSYKTNYGYTF	-	TRBJ1-2	-	TRBV27
TGTGCCAGCAGCCGTTACAGGGGGCAAGGCTACACCTTC	CASSRYRGQGYTF	TRBD1	TRBJ1-2	-	TRBV28
TGTGCCAGCAGCGTTTTAGGGGGGAACACTGAAGCTTTCTTT	CASSVLGGNTEAFF	-	TRBJ1-1	-	TRBV7-9
TGCGCCAGCAGCTTGGCCACCAGGGTGGAAGAGACCCAGTACTTC	CASSLATRVEETQYF	-	TRBJ2-5	-	TRBV5-1
TGTGCCAGCAGTCCCAGCGGGAGGGACCCCGGGGAGCTGTTTTTT	CASSPSGRDPGELFF	TRBD2	TRBJ2-2	-	TRBV13
TGCGCCAGCAGCCGGGGACAGGGCATTGCCTATGGCTACACCTTC	CASSRGQGIAYGYTF	TRBD1	TRBJ1-2	-	TRBV5-1
TGTGCCTCGCGCGGGGTGGGCACAGATACGCAGTATTTT	CASRGVGTDTQYF	-	TRBJ2-3	-	TRBV7-9
TGCGCCAGCAGGACGGACAGCGCTAACACTGAAGCTTTCTTT	CASRTDSANTEAFF	-	TRBJ1-1	-	TRBV5-1
TGTGCCAGCAGGCCCGGACTAGCGCCCTACGAGCAGTACTTC	CASRPGLAPYEQYF	TRBD2	TRBJ2-7	once	TRBV2
TGTGCCAGCAGTTACGGGGGTGAGCTCAAAGGGCAGTTCTTC	CASSYGGELKGQFF	-	TRBJ2-1	-	TRBV6-5
TGTGCCAGCAGCTCGGACAGGGGGGACCGCGAGCAGTACTTC	CASSSDRGDREQYF	TRBD1	TRBJ2-7	once	TRBV7-9
TGTGCCAGTAGCTTCGGGACGGTCTATGGCTACACCTTC	CASSFGTVYGYTF	-	TRBJ1-2	-	TRBV19
TGCGCCAGCAGCTTGGACCGCGAGACCCAGTACTTC	CASSLDRETQYF	-	TRBJ2-5	once	TRBV5-1
TGTGCCAGTAGTATTCGGGGCCAGGGGCCAACCATGGGCACTGAAGCTTTCTTT	CASSIRGQGPTMGTEAFF	-	TRBJ1-1	-	TRBV19
TGTGCCTGGATCTCCTGGGAGGGGGCGAGTGAAGCTTTCTTT	CAWISWEGASEAFF	TRBD1	TRBJ1-1	-	TRBV30
TGTGCCAGCAGCTTAATAGCCTCGGCGGTCGAGACCCAGTACTTC	CASSLIASAVETQYF	-	TRBJ2-5	-	TRBV7-9
TGTGCCAGTAGCCGGACAGGAATTAACAGGGGATCTAATGAAAAACTGTTTTTT	CASSRTGINRGSNEKLFF	TRBD1	TRBJ1-4	-	TRBV7-3
TGCGCCAGCAGCCCCCGGGGGGGTTTAGGAGAGACCCAGTACTTC	CASSPRGGLGETQYF	TRBD2	TRBJ2-5	-	TRBV5-1
TGTGCCGTCCAGTCCGGGGGACCGACTGAAGCTTTCTTT	CAVQSGGPTEAFF	-	TRBJ1-1	-	TRBV6-5
TGTGCCAGCAGTTTGTACAGGGCGACCTACGAGCAGTACTTC	CASSLYRATYEQYF	-	TRBJ2-7	-	TRBV27
TGTGCCAGCTCACCAGGCAGGGGGCAAATGAGCGGGGAGCTGTTTTTT	CASSPGRGQMSGELFF	TRBD1	TRBJ2-2	-	TRBV18
TGTGCCACCAGTGACCCCTCCCACTACAATGAGCAGTTCTTC	CATSDPSHYNEQFF	-	TRBJ2-1	-	TRBV24-1
TGTGCCAGCTCCCCTTCGGGTGCAACTAATGAAAAACTGTTTTTT	CASSPSGATNEKLFF	-	TRBJ1-4	-	TRBV18
TGCGCCAGCAGCCACCCGACAGGGGCTGAAGCTTTCTTT	CASSHPTGAEAFF	TRBD1	TRBJ1-1	-	TRBV4-1
TGTGCCAGCAGCCCCCGAGGGTGGGCCTCCGAGCAGTACTTC	CASSPRGWASEQYF	-	TRBJ2-7	once	TRBV27
TGTGCCAGCAGAAGGGACAGGGGGCCTACCGGGGAGCTGTTTTTT	CASRRDRGPTGELFF	TRBD1	TRBJ2-2	-	TRBV6-4
TGTGCCAGCAGCCAAACAACCACAGGGGGAGAGTTCTATGGCTACACCTTC	CASSQTTTGGEFYGYTF	TRBD1	TRBJ1-2	-	TRBV4-2
TGCGCCAGCAGCTCATACCCCGGACTAGCGAACAATGAGCAGTTCTTC	CASSSYPGLANNEQFF	TRBD2	TRBJ2-1	-	TRBV5-1
TGTGCCAGCAGAGGTAACACAGATACGCAGTATTTT	CASRGNTDTQYF	-	TRBJ2-3	once	TRBV2
TGCAGTGCTAGTACTCCCCGGGGGACAGGGTATACCGGGGAGCTGTTTTTT	CSASTPRGTGYTGELFF	TRBD1	TRBJ2-2	once	TRBV20-1
TGTGCCAGCAGTTACTTGATGGGGAACACTGAAGCTTTCTTT	CASSYLMGNTEAFF	-	TRBJ1-1	-	TRBV6-5
TGTGCCAGCAGTCCGCTCGGGGCGTGGACTGAAGCTTTCTTT	CASSPLGAWTEAFF	-	TRBJ1-1	-	TRBV7-8
TGTGCCAGCAGCTTGGGCCTAGCGGGAATCAATGAGCAGTTCTTC	CASSLGLAGINEQFF	TRBD2	TRBJ2-1	-	TRBV7-8
TGTGCCAGCAGTTTAAAGGGACACAATGAGCAGTTCTTC	CASSLKGHNEQFF	-	TRBJ2-1	-	TRBV27
TGTGCCAGCAGGCCGAACAATGAGCAGTTCTTC	CASRPNNEQFF	-	TRBJ2-1	-	TRBV2